These 22 T cell receptor beta chains originate from one sample sequenced in a study of metastatic and nonmetastatic thyroid tumors. With MiXCR, TCRdb reprocessed the PCR reads. The sample lists about 22,000 clones; 18% were seen once. Prior to thyroid surgery, none of the patients had received any treatment. Input material: adjacent normal tissue. These receptors all stem from a male donor with papillary thyroid cancer or a benign thyroid nodule (not recorded which). Some clones in this sample may be carry-over from other donors' samples.

The table lists this clone with many counts. The rearrangement uses TRBV7-6 and TRBJ1-5; TRBD1 is a possible D gene (6 bases). The germline V gene has CDR1 SGHVS and CDR2 FNYEAQ. The length of the CDR3 is 16 residues. V lost 1 base, J lost 2 bases, and 12 bases lay in between. The CDR3 sequence is CASSLGGGGGNQPQHF. CDR3 bases: TGTGCCAGCAGCTTAGGCGGGGGGGGCGGCAATCAGCCCCAGCATTTT.

This chain joins TRBV4-1 and TRBJ2-7; D remains unclear. Between the trimmed V and J ends, which lost 2 bases and 0 bases, there was a span of 11 bases. This CDR3 spans 15 amino acids. Germline V gives CDR1 MGHRA, CDR2 YSYEKL. The CDR3 protein is CASSQLSGISYEQYV. CDR3 nucleotides: TGCGCCAGCAGCCAACTATCTGGAATCTCCTACGAGCAGTACGTC.

The rearrangement links TRBV27 to TRBJ2-7, with D perhaps TRBD1 (6 bases). Per the germline V gene, CDR1 is MNHEY and CDR2 is SMNVEV (reference sequence). The CDR3 length is 15 residues. The germline V and J ends were trimmed by 3 bases and 3 bases, with 15 bases remaining between them. The CDR3 protein is CASSFKLGQNYEQYF. CDR3 in DNA: TGTGCCAGCAGTTTTAAACTCGGACAGAACTACGAGCAGTACTTC.

At least ten counts were recorded for this clone. This sequence joins TRBV6-1 and TRBJ1-5; no reliable D call. Trimming took 8 bases from V and 0 from J, leaving 14 bases between them. CDR1 is MNHNS, CDR2 SASEGT, per germline. The CDR3 consists of 15 residues. The DNA of the CDR3 is TGTGCCAGCCAATACGGTACTAATAGCAATCAGCCCCAGCATTTT. It codes for CASQYGTNSNQPQHF.

The chain carries TRBV11-2 and TRBJ1-1, with 8 bases aligning to TRBD1. V lost 0 bases to trimming and J lost 1 base; unmatched junction nucleotides: 7. Germline CDR1 and CDR2: SGHAT and FQNNGV. The CDR3 is made up of 17 amino acids. CDR3 in amino acids: CASSLDEDGTGNTEAFF. CDR3 sequence (DNA): TGTGCCAGCAGCTTAGATGAAGACGGGACAGGGAACACTGAAGCTTTCTTT.

This clone was picked up a small number of times. The CDR3 does not close with the conserved phenylalanine or tryptophan, likely indicating a read error. DNA of the CDR3: TGTGCCAGCAGGTTAGCAGACAGGGTGTTGAACTATGGCTACACCCTC. Its translation is CASRLADRVLNYGYTL. The rearrangement links TRBV28 to TRBJ1-2; 7 bases line up with TRBD1. The CDR3 has 16 amino acids. The V gene end was trimmed by 6 bases and the J gene end by 2 bases; junction bases not matched to a gene: 12. Germline lookup yields CDR1 MDHEN and CDR2 SYDVKM.

In its sample, this clone was seen many times. This rearrangement joins TRBV11-1 to TRBJ2-2, with 9 nucleotides matching TRBD2. The CDR3 is 16 residues long. In germline, CDR1 is SGHAT, CDR2 FQDESV (reference sequence). After removal of 5 bases from V and 2 bases from J, the junction contained 6 bases not matched to a gene. The CDR3 sequence: CASSGLAGFNTGELFF. CDR3 sequence (DNA): TGTGCCAGCAGCGGCCTAGCGGGATTTAACACCGGGGAGCTGTTTTTT.

This clone ranks as medium-sized. This rearrangement joins TRBV6-2 or TRBV6-3 to TRBJ2-3; a weak D match, TRBD2 (5 bases). The CDR3 is 15 amino acids. Germline CDR1 and CDR2: MNHEY and SVGEGT. The V and J ends lost 6 bases and 0 bases respectively, with 13 bases between them. The CDR3 reads CASRLTSASTDTQYF. The CDR3 region has the DNA TGTGCCAGCAGACTTACTAGTGCTAGCACAGATACGCAGTATTTT.

This clone was detected ten times or more. Here the CDR3 DNA reads TGCAGTGCTAGGGTCACCTACGAGCAGTACTTC. This codes for CSARVTYEQYF. This chain links TRBV20-1 with TRBJ2-7; unclear D gene. Germline CDR1 and CDR2: DFQATT and SNEGSKA (reference sequence). The CDR3 loop spans 11 amino acids. V shed 3 bases and J shed 2 bases, with 5 bases lying between them.

As concerns this clone: The junction shows a germline mismatch at one end, possibly a read error. Other DNA sequences in this sample translate to the same CDR3. V usage is TRBV28 and J usage is TRBJ1-2, with D maybe TRBD1 (5 bases). Germline CDR1 reads MDHEN; CDR2 reads SYDVKM. The length of the CDR3 is 12 residues. CDR3 loop: CASSYRGQGRGF. The CDR3 DNA is TGCGCCAGCAGCTACCGAGGCCAGGGTCGAGGCTTC.

This clone is medium-sized in the sample. This rearrangement joins TRBV12-3 or TRBV12-4 to TRBJ2-1; the match to TRBD2 covers 10 bases. V lost 5 bases to trimming and J lost 7 bases; unmatched junction nucleotides: 5. The CDR3 consists of 14 residues. Here the CDR3 reads CASSLSGGINEQFF. CDR3 in DNA: TGTGCCAGCAGTCTTAGCGGGGGGATTAATGAGCAGTTCTTC.

In its sample, this clone was seen a few times. V and J are TRBV27 and TRBJ2-7, with 11 bases aligning to TRBD2. Germline V lookup: CDR1 MNHEY, CDR2 SMNVEV (reference sequence). J was trimmed by 4 bases and V by 2 bases; bases with no gene match: 7. The CDR3 is 16 residues long. For the CDR3, the DNA is TGTGCCAGCAGTTTAAGTAGGCTAGCGGGAGGATACGAGCAGTACTTC. This translates into CASSLSRLAGGYEQYF.

CDR3 loop: CAWRLAGVYTDTQYF. DNA of the CDR3: TGTGCCTGGAGGCTAGCGGGAGTGTACACAGATACGCAGTATTTT. The rearrangement links TRBV30 to TRBJ2-3, with TRBD2 matching 10 bases. With V trimmed by 3 bases and J by 2 bases, 5 bases remained unmatched. This CDR3 is built from 15 residues. The germline gives CDR1 GTSNPN, CDR2 SVGIG (reference sequence).

This clone was seen repeatedly, ten times or more. The genes are TRBV20-1 and TRBJ2-1; 8 bases are shared with TRBD1. With V trimmed by 1 base and J by 4 bases, 9 bases remained unmatched. The CDR3 runs to 16 residues. Germline-derived CDR1 and CDR2 are DFQATT and SNEGSKA (reference sequence). The CDR3 DNA reads as TGCAGTGCTAGAGCCGGGACAGGTCGAGGATACAATGAGCAGTTCTTC. Translated, it gives CSARAGTGRGYNEQFF.

This clone was observed at least ten times. This chain connects TRBV2 to TRBJ2-1; possibly TRBD2 for D (6 bases). Trimming stripped 2 bases from V and 11 bases from J, with 13 bases between. CDR1 and CDR2 (germline): SNHLY, FYNNEI. The CDR3 length is 13 residues. The CDR3 bases are TGTGCCAGCAGTGAAAACCCCCGGACTAAGCAGTTCTTC. This codes for CASSENPRTKQFF. The whole variable domain, filled in from reference TRBV2 and TRBJ2-1, reads EPEVTQTPSHQVTQMGQEVILRCVPISNHLYFYWYRQILGQKVEFLVSFYNNEISEKSEIFDDQFSVERPDGSNFTLKIRSTKLEDSAMYFCASSENPRTKQFFGPGTRLTVL.

Judged by abundance, this clone is medium-sized. The V call is TRBV24-1, the J call TRBJ1-2; D call uncertain. Trimming removed 1 base at V and 3 bases at J, with 2 bases between. The CDR3 loop spans 12 amino acids. Germline values: CDR1 KGHDR, CDR2 SFDVKD. CDR3 region: CATSDFDYGYTF. The CDR3 DNA sequence: TGTGCCACCAGTGATTTTGACTATGGCTACACCTTC.

This clone was detected ten times or more. The chain combines TRBV20-1 with TRBJ2-5; D may be TRBD1 or TRBD2 (5 bases each). V was cut by 6 bases and J by 1 base, with 24 bases left in between. The CDR3 loop spans 17 amino acids. CDR1 is DFQATT, CDR2 SNEGSKA, per germline (reference sequence). CDR3 amino acids: CSAPHSSGTLTQETQYF. CDR3 nucleotide sequence: TGCAGTGCCCCGCACTCTTCCGGGACCCTGACCCAAGAGACCCAGTACTTC.

The sample holds many counts of this clone. The V and J genes are TRBV18 and TRBJ2-7, with 9 bases identical to TRBD1. V was clipped by 5 bases and J by 2 bases; unmatched bases: 4. The CDR3 sequence is 14 residues long. CDR1 is KGHSH, CDR2 LQKENI, per germline. CDR3 sequence: CASSAGTGTYEQYF. The CDR3 DNA is TGTGCCAGCTCAGCCGGGACAGGGACCTACGAGCAGTACTTC.

The CDR3 spells CASRLGAVSYEQYF. The CDR3 region has the DNA TGTGCCAGCAGATTAGGGGCCGTCTCCTACGAGCAGTACTTC. The V call is TRBV6-4, the J call TRBJ2-7; maybe TRBD1 (5 bases). Trimming stripped 6 bases from V and 0 bases from J, with 12 bases between. Per the germline V gene, CDR1 is MRHNA and CDR2 is SNTAGT. The CDR3 covers 14 residues.

This chain uses TRBV20-1 with TRBJ1-2, with TRBD1 as a possible D gene (5 bases). Germline V CDR1 and CDR2: DFQATT, SNEGSKA (reference sequence). The CDR3 spans 16 residues. V lost 6 bases and J lost 9, with 29 bases in between. The CDR3 is CSAPNGWGWMARCYTF. In DNA, the CDR3 is TGCAGTGCCCCAAATGGTTGGGGGTGGATGGCTAGGTGCTACACCTTC.

At least ten counts were recorded for this clone. A clone one base away is much larger, so this may be a read error. The chain combines TRBV5-1 with TRBJ2-2, with a possible D match to TRBD2 (6 bases). Trimming cost V 10 bases and J 2 bases, with 18 bases left between them. Germline-derived CDR1 and CDR2 are SGHRS and YFSETQ. The CDR3 is 15 residues long. CDR3 in amino acids: CAGSTGDLNTGELFF. The CDR3 nucleotides are TGCGCCGGCTCTACGGGGGACCTCAACACCGGGGAGCTGTTTTTT. Full variable domain (rest looked up from reference TRBV5-1 and TRBJ2-2): KAGVTQTPRYLIKTRGQQVTLSCSPISGHRSVSWYQQTPGQGLQFLFEYFSETQRNKGNFPGRFSGRQFSNSRSEMNVSTLELGDSALYLCAGSTGDLNTGELFFGEGSRLTVL.

With regard to this clone: One junction end disagrees with the germline gene, perhaps due to a read error. The chain combines TRBV2 with TRBJ2-6; 8 bases agree with TRBD1. The CDR3 has 16 residues. Germline lookup yields CDR1 SNHLY and CDR2 FYNNEI. CDR3 sequence reads: CASSGQGLTGPNVLTF. The CDR3 DNA sequence: TGTGCCAGTAGTGGACAGGGCCTAACTGGGCCCAACGTCCTGACTTTC.